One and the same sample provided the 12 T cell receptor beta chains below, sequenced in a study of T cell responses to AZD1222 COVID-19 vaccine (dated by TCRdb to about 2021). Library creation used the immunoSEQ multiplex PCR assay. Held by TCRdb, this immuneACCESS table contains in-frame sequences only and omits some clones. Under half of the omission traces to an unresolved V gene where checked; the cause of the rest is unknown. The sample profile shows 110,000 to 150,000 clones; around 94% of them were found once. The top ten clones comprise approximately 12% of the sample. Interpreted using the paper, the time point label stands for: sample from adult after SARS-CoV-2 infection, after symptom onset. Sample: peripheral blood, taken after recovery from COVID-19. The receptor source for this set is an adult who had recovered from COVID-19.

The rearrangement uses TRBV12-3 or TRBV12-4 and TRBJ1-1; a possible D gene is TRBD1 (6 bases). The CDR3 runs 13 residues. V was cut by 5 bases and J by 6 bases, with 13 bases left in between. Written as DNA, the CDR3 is TGTGCCAGCAGTCCCAGGGGCAGGTCTGAAGCTTTCTTT. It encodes CASSPRGRSEAFF.

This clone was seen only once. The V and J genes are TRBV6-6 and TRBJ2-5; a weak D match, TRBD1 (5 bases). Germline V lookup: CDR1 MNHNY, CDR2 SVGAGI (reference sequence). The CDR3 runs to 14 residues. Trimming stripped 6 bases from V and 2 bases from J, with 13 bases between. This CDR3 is CASSVLTAQETQYF. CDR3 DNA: TGTGCCAGCAGCGTCTTGACAGCTCAAGAGACCCAGTACTTC.

The CDR3 here is CASSLKGSNSPLHF. DNA of the CDR3: TGTGCCAGCAGCTTGAAGGGATCGAATTCACCCCTCCACTTT. The chain couples TRBV5-4 to TRBJ1-6; D is ambiguous. This CDR3 is 14 amino acids long. Germline assignment: CDR1 SGHNT and CDR2 YYREEE (reference sequence). V dropped 1 base and J dropped 7 bases, with 9 bases sitting between them.

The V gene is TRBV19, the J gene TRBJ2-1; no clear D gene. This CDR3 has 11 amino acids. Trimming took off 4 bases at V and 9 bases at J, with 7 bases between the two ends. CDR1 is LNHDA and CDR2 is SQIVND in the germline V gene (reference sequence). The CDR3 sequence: CASSNPGEQFF. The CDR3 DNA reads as TGTGCCAGTAGTAATCCGGGTGAGCAGTTCTTC.

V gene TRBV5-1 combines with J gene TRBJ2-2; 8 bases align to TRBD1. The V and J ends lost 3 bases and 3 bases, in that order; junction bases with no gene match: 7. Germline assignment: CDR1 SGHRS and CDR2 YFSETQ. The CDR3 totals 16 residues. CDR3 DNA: TGCGCCAGCAGCTACACCGGGACAGGTTACACCGGGGAGCTGTTTTTT. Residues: CASSYTGTGYTGELFF.

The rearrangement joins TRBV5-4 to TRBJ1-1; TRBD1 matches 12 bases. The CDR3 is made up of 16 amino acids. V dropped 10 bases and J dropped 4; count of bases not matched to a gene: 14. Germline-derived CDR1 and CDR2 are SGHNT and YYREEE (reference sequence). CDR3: CAGFMGQGALGTEAFF. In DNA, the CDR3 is TGTGCCGGATTTATGGGACAGGGGGCGCTTGGCACTGAAGCTTTCTTT.

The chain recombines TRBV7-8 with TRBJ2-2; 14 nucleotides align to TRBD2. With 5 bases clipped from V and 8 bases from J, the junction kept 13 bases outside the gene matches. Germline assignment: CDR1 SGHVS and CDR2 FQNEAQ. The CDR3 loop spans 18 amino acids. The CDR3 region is CASSLPPGLAGVSGELFF. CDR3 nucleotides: TGTGCCAGCAGCCTACCTCCGGGACTAGCGGGAGTTTCAGGGGAGCTGTTTTTT.

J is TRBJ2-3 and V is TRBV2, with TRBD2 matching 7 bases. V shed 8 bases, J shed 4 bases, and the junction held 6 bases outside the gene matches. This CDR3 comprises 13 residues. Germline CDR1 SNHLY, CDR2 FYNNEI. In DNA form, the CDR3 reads TGTGCCAGCGAGACTAGCTCGGCAGATACGCAGTATTTT. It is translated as CASETSSADTQYF.

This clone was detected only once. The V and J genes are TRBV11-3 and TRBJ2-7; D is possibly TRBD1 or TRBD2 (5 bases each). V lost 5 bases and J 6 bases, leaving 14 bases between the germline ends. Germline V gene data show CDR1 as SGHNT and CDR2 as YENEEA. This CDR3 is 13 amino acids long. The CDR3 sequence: CASSQGTTREQYF. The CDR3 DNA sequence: TGTGCCAGCAGCCAAGGGACCACTCGCGAGCAGTACTTC.

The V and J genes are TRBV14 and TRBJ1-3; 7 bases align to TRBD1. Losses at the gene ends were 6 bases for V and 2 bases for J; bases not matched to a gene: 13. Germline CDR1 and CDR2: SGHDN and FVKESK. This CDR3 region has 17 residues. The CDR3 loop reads CASRKTDGRGTGNTIYF. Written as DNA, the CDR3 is TGTGCCAGCAGAAAGACGGACGGCAGGGGGACTGGAAACACCATATATTTT.

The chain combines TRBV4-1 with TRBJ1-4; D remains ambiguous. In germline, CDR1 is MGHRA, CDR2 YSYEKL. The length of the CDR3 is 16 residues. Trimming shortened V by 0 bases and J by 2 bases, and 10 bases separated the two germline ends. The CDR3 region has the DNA TGCGCCAGCAGCCAAGAGGTGGATAGGACTAATGAAAAACTGTTTTTT. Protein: CASSQEVDRTNEKLFF.

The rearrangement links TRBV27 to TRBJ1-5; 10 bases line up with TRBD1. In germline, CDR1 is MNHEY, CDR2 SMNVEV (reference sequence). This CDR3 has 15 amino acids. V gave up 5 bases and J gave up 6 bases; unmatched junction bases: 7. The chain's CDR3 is CASSPMTGGRQPQHF. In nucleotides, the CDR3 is TGTGCCAGCAGTCCAATGACAGGGGGCCGTCAGCCCCAGCATTTT.